This T cell receptor beta chain is from a study of T cell responses to AZD1222 COVID-19 vaccine. As to this clone: Antigen: not known.

CDR1 is SGHRS, CDR2 YFSETQ, per germline. Trimming at V came to 2 bases and at J to 0 bases, leaving 10 bases not matched to a gene. The CDR3 length is 18 residues. The repertoire was sequenced with immunoSEQ multiplex PCR; TCRdb's copy has only in-frame clones and lacks some. The sample shows some 98,000 clones, less than 85% of them seen only once. General observations from the study: Reportedly, nearly half of unique spike TCRs recognized epitopes outside B.1.351/B.1.1.7 mutations. Scientists sampled the repertoires only once the peak T cell response had passed.

This receptor was taken from an adult who received the AZD1222 COVID-19 vaccine. Sequenced here: peripheral blood, sampled 28 days after the second AZD1222 dose. This chain connects TRBV5-1 to TRBJ2-1; 8 bases fit TRBD2. CDR3 sequence reads: CASSFRSLAGGSYNEQFF. CDR3 DNA: TGCGCCAGCAGCTTCAGGTCCCTAGCGGGTGGCTCCTACAATGAGCAGTTCTTC.